What follows is one T cell receptor beta chain and its context. The sample originates from a study of blood T cell repertoires in COVID-19. On the study more broadly: The origin of the acute and convalescent COVID-19 samples was the United States, Italy and Spain.

The CDR3 consists of 10 residues. Profiling relied on immunoSEQ multiplex PCR, and the TCRdb table lists in-frame clones only, not all of them. The data show under 50,000 clones, approximately 83% seen once. The sample consisted of peripheral blood. The chain combines TRBV21-1 with TRBJ2-4; TRBD2, the table's D call, was not compared with the DNA. TRBV21-1 is a recognized pseudogene. This receptor was identified in a man aged 40-55 years with active COVID-19. The CDR3, as DNA: TGTGCCAGCACCCTAAACATTCAGTACTTC. It translates to CASTLNIQYF.